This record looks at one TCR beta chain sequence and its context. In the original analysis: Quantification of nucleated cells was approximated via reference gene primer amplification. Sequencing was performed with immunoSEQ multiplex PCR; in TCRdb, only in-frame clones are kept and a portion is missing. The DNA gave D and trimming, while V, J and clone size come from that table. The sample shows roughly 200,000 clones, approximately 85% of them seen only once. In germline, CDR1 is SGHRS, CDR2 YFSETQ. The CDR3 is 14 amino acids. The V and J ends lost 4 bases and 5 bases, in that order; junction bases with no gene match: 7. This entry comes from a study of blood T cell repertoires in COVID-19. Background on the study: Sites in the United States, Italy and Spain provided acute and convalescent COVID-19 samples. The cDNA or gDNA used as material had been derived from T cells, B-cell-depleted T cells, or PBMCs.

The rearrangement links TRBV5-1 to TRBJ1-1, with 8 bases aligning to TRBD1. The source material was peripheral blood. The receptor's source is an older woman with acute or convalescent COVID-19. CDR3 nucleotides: TGCGCCAGCAGCCCCGGACAGGGAAGGACTGAAGCTTTCTTT. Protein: CASSPGQGRTEAFF.